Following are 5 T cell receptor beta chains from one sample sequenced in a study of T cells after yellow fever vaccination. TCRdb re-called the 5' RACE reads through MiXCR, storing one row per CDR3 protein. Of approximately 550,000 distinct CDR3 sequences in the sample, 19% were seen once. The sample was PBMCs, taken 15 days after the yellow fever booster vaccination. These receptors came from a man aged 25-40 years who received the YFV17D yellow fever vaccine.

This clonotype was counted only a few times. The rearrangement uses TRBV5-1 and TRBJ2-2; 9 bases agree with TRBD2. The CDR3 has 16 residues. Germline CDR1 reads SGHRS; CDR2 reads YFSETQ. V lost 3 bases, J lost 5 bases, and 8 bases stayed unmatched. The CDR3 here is CASSSRTSARTGELFF. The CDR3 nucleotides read TGCGCCAGCAGCTCCCGGACTAGCGCCCGTACCGGGGAGCTGTTTTTT.

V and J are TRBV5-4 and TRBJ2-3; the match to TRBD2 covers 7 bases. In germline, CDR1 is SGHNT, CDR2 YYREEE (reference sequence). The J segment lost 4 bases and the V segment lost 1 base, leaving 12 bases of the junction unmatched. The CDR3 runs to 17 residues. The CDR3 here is CASSLQSWRENADTQYF. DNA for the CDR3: TGTGCCAGCAGCTTGCAGTCTTGGCGGGAGAACGCAGATACGCAGTATTTT.

The CDR3 spells CSAPISSRGYYNEQFF. In DNA form, the CDR3 reads TGCAGTGCACCAATAAGCTCCCGGGGGTACTACAATGAGCAGTTCTTC. The V gene is TRBV20-1, the J gene TRBJ2-1; TRBD2 might be the D (6 bases). This CDR3 region has 16 residues. Germline values: CDR1 DFQATT, CDR2 SNEGSKA (reference sequence). Trimming cost V 6 bases and J 3 bases, with 21 bases left between them.

CDR3 sequence (DNA): TGTGCCAGCAGCATCACAGGGGTTACCTCCTACGAGCAGTACTTC. It encodes CASSITGVTSYEQYF. This chain links TRBV7-2 with TRBJ2-7; 7 bases agree with TRBD1. Germline V lookup: CDR1 SGHTA, CDR2 FQGNSA. This CDR3 has 15 residues. J was trimmed by 0 bases and V by 5 bases; bases with no gene match: 7.

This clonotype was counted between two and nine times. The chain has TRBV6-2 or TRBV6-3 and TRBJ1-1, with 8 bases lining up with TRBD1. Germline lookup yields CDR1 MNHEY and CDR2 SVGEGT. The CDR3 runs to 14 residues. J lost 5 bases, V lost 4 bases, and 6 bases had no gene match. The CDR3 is CASSSRTGKTEAFF. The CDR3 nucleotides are TGTGCCAGCAGTTCCCGGACAGGGAAAACTGAAGCTTTCTTT.